These 11 T cell receptor beta chains share one sample of origin, sequenced in a study of blood T cell repertoires in COVID-19. Clones were read by immunoSEQ multiplex PCR, and TCRdb kept only the in-frame ones, dropping some. The table lists 300,000 to 500,000 clones, around 87% of them singletons. Sequenced sample: PBMCs or T cells enriched from blood (not recorded which). These TCRs come from a woman aged 25-40 years with acute COVID-19.

The genes are TRBV24-1 and TRBJ2-3; no firm D call. The CDR3 consists of 14 residues. CDR1 is KGHDR and CDR2 is SFDVKD in the germline V gene. V lost 4 bases to trimming and J lost 0 bases, with 7 bases between them. CDR3 bases: TGTGCCACCAGTGACCTGCAGAGCACAGATACGCAGTATTTT. Its translation: CATSDLQSTDTQYF.

This clone came up a few times. This rearrangement joins TRBV11-2 to TRBJ1-1; 9 bases agree with TRBD1. From germline, CDR1 is SGHAT and CDR2 FQNNGV. The CDR3 has 15 amino acids. The V segment lost 5 bases and the J segment 1 base; nucleotides outside the gene matches: 5. Written as DNA, the CDR3 is TGTGCCAGCAGCACTACGACAGGGGGGAACACTGAAGCTTTCTTT. Protein: CASSTTTGGNTEAFF.

This sequence joins TRBV9 and TRBJ2-1; 9 positions match TRBD2. Germline V gene sequence: CDR1 SGDLS, CDR2 YYNGEE. This CDR3 is 14 amino acids long. Germline trimming cut 0 bases from V and 12 bases from J; bases unmatched to any gene: 7. The CDR3 region has the DNA TGTGCCAGCAGCGTAGAAGGCGGGGGGGACGGGCAGTTCTTC. Its protein product is CASSVEGGGDGQFF.

This chain connects TRBV3-1 (or the pseudogene TRBV3-2) to TRBJ1-1, with D possibly being TRBD1 (6 bases). Trimming took 0 bases from V and 5 from J, leaving 19 bases between them. Germline values: CDR1 LGHDT, CDR2 YNNKEL (reference sequence). The CDR3 runs 17 residues. The CDR3 sequence is CASSQDKFPDRTTEAFF. The CDR3, as DNA: TGTGCCAGCAGCCAAGATAAGTTCCCCGACAGGACTACTGAAGCTTTCTTT.

The V call is TRBV6-6, the J call TRBJ1-6, with no clear D. The CDR3 extends over 14 amino acids. Per germline, CDR1 MNHNY and CDR2 SVGAGI (reference sequence). V dropped 2 bases and J dropped 8 bases, with 10 bases sitting between them. CDR3 amino acids: CASSYLASDSPLHF. The CDR3 coding sequence is TGTGCCAGCAGTTACCTAGCGTCGGATTCACCCCTCCACTTT.

The chain combines TRBV5-1 with TRBJ1-1, with D perhaps matching TRBD1 (5 bases). The V gene's germline CDR1 is SGHRS and CDR2 YFSETQ. This CDR3 is built from 14 residues. Trimming took 4 bases from V and 1 from J, leaving 11 bases between them. The CDR3 DNA reads as TGCGCCAGCAGCCCCGGGGGGAAGAACACTGAAGCTTTCTTT. Amino acids: CASSPGGKNTEAFF. Full variable domain (missing parts from reference TRBV5-1 and TRBJ1-1): KAGVTQTPRYLIKTRGQQVTLSCSPISGHRSVSWYQQTPGQGLQFLFEYFSETQRNKGNFPGRFSGRQFSNSRSEMNVSTLELGDSALYLCASSPGGKNTEAFFGQGTRLTVV.

V usage is TRBV5-1 and J usage is TRBJ1-2; TRBD1 matches at 8 bases. V trimming: 4 bases; J trimming: 14 bases; junction bases outside the gene matches: 16. Germline lookup yields CDR1 SGHRS and CDR2 YFSETQ. CDR3 length: 14 amino acids. This CDR3 reads CASSLEDLQGGWTF. For the CDR3, the DNA is TGCGCCAGCAGCCTCGAGGACTTACAGGGGGGTTGGACCTTC.

This sequence joins TRBV2 and TRBJ1-1; D possibly corresponds to TRBD1 (5 bases). The V gene lost 6 bases and the J gene lost 10 bases, with 18 bases spanning the gap. Germline values: CDR1 SNHLY, CDR2 FYNNEI. CDR3 length equals 13 residues. In DNA form, the CDR3 reads TGTGCCAGCAGGTCGGCAACGGGGGATGTAGCTTTCTTT. It is translated as CASRSATGDVAFF.

The genes are TRBV24-1 and TRBJ1-4; TRBD1 might be the D (6 bases). This CDR3 has 15 amino acids. V was trimmed by 3 bases and J by 5 bases, leaving 12 bases between them. Germline values: CDR1 KGHDR, CDR2 SFDVKD. The CDR3: CATSDPQGPNEKLFF. The CDR3 DNA reads TGTGCCACCAGTGATCCACAGGGCCCAAATGAAAAACTGTTTTTT.

This chain joins TRBV12-3 or TRBV12-4 and TRBJ2-7; possibly TRBD1 for D (6 bases). This CDR3 has 13 amino acids. Trimming removed 6 bases at V and 4 bases at J, with 13 bases between. CDR3 loop: CASSEGHAYEQYF. The CDR3 DNA sequence: TGTGCCAGCAGCGAGGGACATGCTTACGAGCAGTACTTC.

CDR3 sequence reads: CATGNSPRGINSGNTIYF. The CDR3, as DNA: TGCGCCACAGGGAATTCCCCCAGGGGGATAAACTCTGGAAACACCATATATTTT. The rearrangement uses TRBV10-2 and TRBJ1-3; 7 bases are a match to TRBD1. The CDR3 is 18 amino acids. Trimming removed 10 bases from V and 0 bases from J; junction bases left unmatched: 18. Germline CDR1 and CDR2: WSHSY and SAAADI.